This TCR beta chain was obtained from a study of blood T cell repertoires in COVID-19. The wider study: Sites across the United States, Italy and Spain contributed samples from acute and convalescent COVID-19. PBMCs, B-cell-depleted T cells, or T cells were the source of the cDNA or gDNA that made up the material.

This clone was seen only a few times. Germline CDR1 and CDR2: SGDLS and YYNGEE. The CDR3 consists of 14 residues. Trimming removed 4 bases from V and 8 bases from J; junction bases left unmatched: 10. Data came from immunoSEQ multiplex PCR; TCRdb stores just in-frame clones and leaves some out. Of under 300,000 clones in the sample, around four fifths were seen once. Sequenced: peripheral blood. This clonotype was sampled from a man younger than 45 who had recovered from COVID-19. The chain employs TRBV9 and TRBJ1-1; TRBD1 matches 8 bases. The CDR3 region is CASSRRDRGWEAFF. CDR3 in DNA: TGTGCCAGCAGCCGACGAGACAGGGGTTGGGAAGCTTTCTTT.